The rows below give T cell receptor beta chains drawn from one sample of a study of blood T cell repertoires in COVID-19. Data came from immunoSEQ multiplex PCR; TCRdb stores just in-frame clones and leaves some out. The table includes about 230,000 clones, 81% detected once. The source material was peripheral blood. All receptors come from a woman over 75 with acute or convalescent COVID-19. Both conserved end residues are part of each CDR3. A D gene is named only where the DNA matches it firmly. The size entry is marked missing in some rows and otherwise reads once, few, many or a size class.

- | TRBJ2-1 | TRBV19 | - | CASSTTFGQPYYNEQFF | TGTGCCAGTAGTACCACTTTCGGACAACCCTACTACAATGAGCAGTTCTTC
TRBD1 | TRBJ2-2 | TRBV6-2/TRBV6-3 | few | CASSGTGWNTGELFF | TGTGCCAGCAGTGGGACAGGGTGGAACACCGGGGAGCTGTTTTTT
TRBD2 | TRBJ2-1 | TRBV7-3 | - | CASSPLAGGYNEQFF | TGTGCCAGCAGCCCATTAGCGGGAGGATACAATGAGCAGTTCTTC
- | TRBJ1-1 | TRBV4-1 | - | CASSPRTLDTEAFF | TGCGCCAGCAGCCCAAGGACATTGGACACTGAAGCTTTCTTT
TRBD1 | TRBJ1-1 | TRBV25-1 | - | CASSALGDRVFEAFF | TGTGCCAGCAGTGCACTCGGGGACAGGGTCTTTGAAGCTTTCTTT
- | TRBJ2-1 | TRBV11-2 | few | CASSSPVAIASHEQFF | TGTGCCAGCAGCTCTCCGGTTGCGATAGCCAGCCATGAGCAGTTCTTC
- | TRBJ1-3 | TRBV7-2 | - | CASSLFGSSGNTIYF | TGTGCCAGCAGTTTATTCGGGAGCTCTGGAAACACCATATATTTT
- | TRBJ2-1 | TRBV12-3/TRBV12-4 | once | CASSPPVPGEQFF | TGTGCCAGCAGTCCGCCAGTACCGGGAGAGCAGTTCTTC
- | TRBJ1-5 | TRBV27 | - | CASGRSNQPQHF | TGTGCCAGCGGCAGGAGCAATCAGCCCCAGCATTTT
- | TRBJ1-2 | TRBV28 | - | CASSLARGRHGYGYTF | TGTGCCAGCAGTTTAGCCCGGGGGAGGCACGGCTATGGCTACACCTTC
- | TRBJ2-3 | TRBV7-2 | - | CASTIGGADTQYF | TGTGCCAGCACCATAGGGGGGGCAGATACGCAGTATTTT
TRBD1 | TRBJ2-5 | TRBV6-5 | - | CASSRGTVQETQYF | TGTGCCAGCAGTAGGGGGACAGTCCAAGAGACCCAGTACTTC
TRBD1 | TRBJ2-1 | TRBV6-5 | - | CASRMTGPYNEQFF | TGTGCCAGCAGAATGACAGGGCCTTACAATGAGCAGTTCTTC
- | TRBJ2-7 | TRBV11-1 | medium-sized | CASSLGDGGYEQYF | TGTGCCAGCAGCTTAGGAGACGGAGGCTACGAGCAGTACTTC
- | TRBJ2-4 | TRBV7-2 | - | CASSITGTKNIQYF | TGTGCCAGCAGCATAACAGGGACCAAAAACATTCAGTACTTC
- | TRBJ1-3 | TRBV15 | - | CATSRDLASAAGGNTIYF | TGTGCCACCAGCAGAGATTTGGCGTCGGCGGCCGGTGGAAACACCATATATTTT
TRBD1 | TRBJ1-6 | TRBV12-3/TRBV12-4 | few | CASSPDRDSPLHF | TGTGCCAGCAGTCCTGACAGGGACTCACCCCTCCACTTT
TRBD2 | TRBJ2-7 | TRBV4-2 | - | CASSQGLAGGTLFSYEQYF | TGTGCCAGCAGCCAAGGTCTAGCGGGAGGCACCCTTTTCTCCTACGAGCAGTACTTC
TRBD2 | TRBJ2-1 | TRBV28 | once | CASSPTSGGAEEQFF | TGTGCCAGCAGTCCCACTAGCGGGGGGGCTGAGGAGCAGTTCTTC
TRBD1 | TRBJ2-7 | TRBV19 | - | CASRLSGTVGEQYF | TGTGCCAGTAGGCTTTCCGGGACAGTAGGAGAGCAGTACTTC
TRBD2 | TRBJ2-7 | TRBV5-5 | - | CASSLPSSGSTDEQYF | TGTGCCAGCAGCTTGCCCTCTAGCGGGAGTACCGACGAGCAGTACTTC
- | TRBJ1-6 | TRBV12-5 | once | CASGLPTGMGISPLHF | TGTGCTAGTGGTCTCCCGACAGGAATGGGGATTTCACCCCTCCACTTT
TRBD2 | TRBJ2-3 | TRBV4-1 | - | CASSQGHPGAGGTQYF | TGCGCCAGCAGCCAAGGTCACCCGGGGGCGGGAGGCACGCAGTATTTT
- | TRBJ2-3 | TRBV10-3 | - | CAISESPRTGRVPDTQYF | TGTGCCATCAGTGAGTCCCCCAGGACAGGGAGGGTGCCAGATACGCAGTATTTT
TRBD2 | TRBJ2-1 | TRBV11-3 | few | CASSLTSGTEQFF | TGTGCCAGCAGCTTAACTAGCGGGACAGAGCAGTTCTTC
- | TRBJ1-3 | TRBV4-1 | - | CASSPLGGSGNTIYF | TGCGCCAGCAGCCCCTTAGGGGGCTCTGGAAACACCATATATTTT
- | TRBJ2-7 | TRBV7-8 | - | CASSLMVYSYEQYF | TGTGCCAGCAGCTTAATGGTCTACTCCTACGAGCAGTACTTC
- | TRBJ1-1 | TRBV4-2 | once | CASSQDGKDREAFF | TGTGCCAGCAGCCAAGATGGGAAGGACAGAGAAGCTTTCTTT
TRBD2 | TRBJ2-2 | TRBV13 | - | CASSPLAGGNTGELFF | TGTGCCAGCAGCCCCTTAGCGGGGGGAAACACCGGGGAGCTGTTTTTT
TRBD1 | TRBJ2-2 | TRBV29-1 | - | CSVDKDRASTGELFF | TGCAGCGTTGATAAGGACAGGGCGAGCACCGGGGAGCTGTTTTTT
TRBD1 | TRBJ1-4 | TRBV18 | - | CASSPRQGINEKLFF | TGTGCCAGCTCACCCCGACAGGGAATAAATGAAAAACTGTTTTTT
TRBD1 | TRBJ1-3 | TRBV12-3/TRBV12-4 | - | CASSRQGYTIYF | TGTGCCAGCAGCAGACAGGGATACACCATATATTTT
TRBD1 | TRBJ1-2 | TRBV7-7 | - | CASSPLTGGAGGYTF | TGTGCCAGCAGCCCCCTAACAGGGGGCGCTGGGGGCTACACCTTC
TRBD1 | TRBJ1-1 | TRBV4-2 | few | CASSQPGQDGAEAFF | TGTGCCAGCAGCCAGCCCGGACAGGATGGCGCTGAAGCTTTCTTT
TRBD1 | TRBJ2-2 | TRBV23-1 | - | CASSRQGAGGELFF | TGCGCCAGCAGTCGACAGGGGGCAGGCGGGGAGCTGTTTTTT
- | TRBJ2-7 | TRBV6-2/TRBV6-3 | - | CASSPSGGSLIEQYF | TGTGCCAGCAGTCCCTCTGGGGGGAGTTTGATCGAGCAGTACTTC
- | TRBJ1-6 | TRBV5-1 | once | CASSLDSGINSPLHF | TGCGCCAGCAGCTTGGATTCGGGGATCAATTCACCCCTCCACTTT
TRBD2 | TRBJ2-5 | TRBV4-1 | - | CASSQESGTTETQYF | TGCGCCAGCAGCCAAGAAAGCGGGACCACCGAGACCCAGTACTTC
TRBD1 | TRBJ1-1 | TRBV19 | - | CASSSRDRGPEAFF | TGTGCCAGTAGTTCCCGGGACAGGGGGCCCGAAGCTTTCTTT
- | TRBJ2-1 | TRBV5-4 | - | CASSLPDTSYNEQFF | TGTGCCAGCAGCTTGCCGGACACCTCCTACAATGAGCAGTTCTTC
TRBD1 | TRBJ1-4 | TRBV27 | - | CASSFGTGVGEKLFF | TGTGCCAGCAGTTTTGGGACAGGGGTGGGTGAAAAACTGTTTTTT
TRBD2 | TRBJ2-7 | TRBV28 | - | CASSFTLAGGPYEQYF | TGTGCCAGCAGTTTTACCCTAGCGGGAGGACCCTACGAGCAGTACTTC
TRBD2 | TRBJ2-3 | TRBV7-2 | - | CASSPPRGGDSNTQYF | TGTGCCAGCAGCCCACCCCGGGGAGGGGATTCAAATACGCAGTATTTT
- | TRBJ2-7 | TRBV6-1 | - | CASSELVAVSYEQYF | TGTGCCAGCAGTGAACTTGTAGCGGTATCCTACGAGCAGTACTTC
- | TRBJ2-7 | TRBV7-2 | - | CASSLASGEPSYEQYF | TGTGCCAGCAGCTTAGCGTCGGGAGAACCCTCCTACGAGCAGTACTTC
- | TRBJ2-1 | TRBV3-1/TRBV3-2 | - | CATKNGDYNEQFF | TGTGCCACCAAGAACGGGGACTACAATGAGCAGTTCTTC
- | TRBJ1-3 | TRBV5-1 | - | CASRLGNTIYF | TGCGCCAGCAGACTCGGAAACACCATATATTTT
- | TRBJ1-4 | TRBV20-1 | - | CSASAGELGKLFF | TGCAGTGCTAGTGCGGGGGAGCTCGGAAAACTGTTTTTT
TRBD2 | TRBJ2-3 | TRBV19 | - | CASSITSGSATDTQYF | TGTGCCAGTAGTATTACTAGCGGGAGCGCCACAGATACGCAGTATTTT